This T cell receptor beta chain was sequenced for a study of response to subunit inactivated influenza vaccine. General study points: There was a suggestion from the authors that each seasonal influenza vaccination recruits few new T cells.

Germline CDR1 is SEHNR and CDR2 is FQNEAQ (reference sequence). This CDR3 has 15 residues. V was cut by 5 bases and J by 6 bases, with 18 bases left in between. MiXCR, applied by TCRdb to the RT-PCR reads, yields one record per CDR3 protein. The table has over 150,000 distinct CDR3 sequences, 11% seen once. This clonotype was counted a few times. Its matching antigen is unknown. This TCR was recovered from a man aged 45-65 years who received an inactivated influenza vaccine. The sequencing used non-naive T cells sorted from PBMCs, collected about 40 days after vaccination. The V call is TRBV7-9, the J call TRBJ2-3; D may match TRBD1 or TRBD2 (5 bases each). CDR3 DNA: TGTGCCAGCAGCGCGCTAGCATCGGGGACGGATACGCAGTATTTT. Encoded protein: CASSALASGTDTQYF.